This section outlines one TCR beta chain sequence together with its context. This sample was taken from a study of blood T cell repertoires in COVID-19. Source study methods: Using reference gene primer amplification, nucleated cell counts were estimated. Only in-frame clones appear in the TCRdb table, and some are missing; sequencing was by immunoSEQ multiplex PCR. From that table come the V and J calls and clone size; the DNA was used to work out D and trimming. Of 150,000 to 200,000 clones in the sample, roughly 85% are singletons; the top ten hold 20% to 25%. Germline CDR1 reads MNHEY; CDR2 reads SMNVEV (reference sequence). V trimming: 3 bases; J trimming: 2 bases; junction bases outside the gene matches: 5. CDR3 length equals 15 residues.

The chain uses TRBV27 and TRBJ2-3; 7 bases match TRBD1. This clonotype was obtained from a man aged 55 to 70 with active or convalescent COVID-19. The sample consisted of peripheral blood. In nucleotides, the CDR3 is TGTGCCAGCAGTTTTTTGGGACAGTCCACAGATACGCAGTATTTT. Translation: CASSFLGQSTDTQYF.